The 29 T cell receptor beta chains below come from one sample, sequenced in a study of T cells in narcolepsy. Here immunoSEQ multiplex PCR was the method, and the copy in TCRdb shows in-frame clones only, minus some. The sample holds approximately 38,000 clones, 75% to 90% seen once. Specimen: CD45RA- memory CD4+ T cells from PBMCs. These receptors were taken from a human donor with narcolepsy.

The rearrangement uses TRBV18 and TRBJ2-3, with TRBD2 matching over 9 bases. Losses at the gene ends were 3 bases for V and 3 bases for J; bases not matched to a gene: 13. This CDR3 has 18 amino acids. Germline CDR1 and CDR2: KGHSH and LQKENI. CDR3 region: CASSPASGNVIVTDTQYF. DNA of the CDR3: TGTGCCAGCTCACCGGCTAGCGGGAATGTGATCGTTACAGATACGCAGTATTTT.

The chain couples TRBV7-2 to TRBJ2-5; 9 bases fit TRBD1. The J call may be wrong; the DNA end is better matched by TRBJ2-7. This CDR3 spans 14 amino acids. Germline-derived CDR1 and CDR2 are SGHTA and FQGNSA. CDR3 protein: CASSSSTGGYEQYF. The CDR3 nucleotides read TGTGCCAGCAGCTCCTCGACAGGGGGCTACGAGCAGTACTTC.

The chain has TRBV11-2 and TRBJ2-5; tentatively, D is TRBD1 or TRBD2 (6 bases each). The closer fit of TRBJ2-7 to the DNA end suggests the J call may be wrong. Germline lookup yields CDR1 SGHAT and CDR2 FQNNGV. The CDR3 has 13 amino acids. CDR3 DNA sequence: TGTGCCAGCAGCTCGGTCAGGGGAGGCGAGCAGTACTTC. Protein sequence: CASSSVRGGEQYF.

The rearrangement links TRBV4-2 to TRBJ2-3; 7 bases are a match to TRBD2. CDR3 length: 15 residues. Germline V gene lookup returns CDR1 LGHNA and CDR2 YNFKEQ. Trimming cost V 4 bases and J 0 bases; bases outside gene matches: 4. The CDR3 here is CASSLSGGSTDTQYF. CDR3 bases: TGTGCCAGCAGCCTTTCCGGGGGGAGCACAGATACGCAGTATTTT.

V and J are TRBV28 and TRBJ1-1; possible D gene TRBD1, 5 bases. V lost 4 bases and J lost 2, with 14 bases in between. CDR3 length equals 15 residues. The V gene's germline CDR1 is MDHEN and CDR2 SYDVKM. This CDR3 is CASSWFLTDNTEAFF. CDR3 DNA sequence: TGTGCCAGCAGTTGGTTCCTGACAGACAACACTGAAGCTTTCTTT.

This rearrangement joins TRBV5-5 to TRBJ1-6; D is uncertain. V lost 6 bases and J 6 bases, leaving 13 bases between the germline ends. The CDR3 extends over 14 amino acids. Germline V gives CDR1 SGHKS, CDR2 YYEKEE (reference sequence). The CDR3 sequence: CASTKGNGNSPLHF. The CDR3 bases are TGTGCCAGCACGAAAGGGAACGGTAATTCACCCCTCCACTTT.

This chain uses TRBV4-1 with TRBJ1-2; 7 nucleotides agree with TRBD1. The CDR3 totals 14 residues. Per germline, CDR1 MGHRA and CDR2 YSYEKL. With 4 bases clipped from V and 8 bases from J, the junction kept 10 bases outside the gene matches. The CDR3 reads CASSPTGEMGGYTF. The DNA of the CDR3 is TGCGCCAGCAGCCCTACAGGGGAGATGGGAGGCTACACCTTC.

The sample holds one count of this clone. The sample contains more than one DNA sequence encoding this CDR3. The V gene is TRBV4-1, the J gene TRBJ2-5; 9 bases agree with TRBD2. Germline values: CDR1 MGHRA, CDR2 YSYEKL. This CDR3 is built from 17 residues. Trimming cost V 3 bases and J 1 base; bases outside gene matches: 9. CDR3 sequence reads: CASSQAPSGALQETQYF. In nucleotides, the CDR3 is TGCGCCAGCAGCCAGGCTCCTAGCGGGGCCCTCCAAGAGACCCAGTACTTC.

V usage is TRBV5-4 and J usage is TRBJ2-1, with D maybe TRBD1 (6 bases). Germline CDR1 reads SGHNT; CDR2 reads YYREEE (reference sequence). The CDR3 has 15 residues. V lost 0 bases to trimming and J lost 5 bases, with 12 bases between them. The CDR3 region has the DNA TGTGCCAGCAGCTTGGGAACAGGGTCTCACAATGAGCAGTTCTTC. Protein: CASSLGTGSHNEQFF.

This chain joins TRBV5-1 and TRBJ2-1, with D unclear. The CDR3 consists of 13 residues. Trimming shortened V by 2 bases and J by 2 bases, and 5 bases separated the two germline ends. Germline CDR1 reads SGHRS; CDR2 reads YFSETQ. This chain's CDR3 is CASSLGPYNEQFF. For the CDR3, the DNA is TGCGCCAGCAGCTTAGGGCCCTACAATGAGCAGTTCTTC.

In DNA, the CDR3 is TGCGCCAGCAGCTTGACCGGACTAGCGGGAAACACCGGGGAGCTGTTTTTT. This translates into CASSLTGLAGNTGELFF. The J gene is TRBJ2-2, the V gene TRBV5-1; TRBD2 aligns across 12 bases. The CDR3 spans 17 residues. The ends lost 1 base at V and 2 bases at J; junction bases unmatched: 3. Germline lookup yields CDR1 SGHRS and CDR2 YFSETQ.

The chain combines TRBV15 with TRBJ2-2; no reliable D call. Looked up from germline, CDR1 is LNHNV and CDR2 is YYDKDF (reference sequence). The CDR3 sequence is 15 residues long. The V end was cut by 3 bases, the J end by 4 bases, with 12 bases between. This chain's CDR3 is CATSSGGTITGELFF. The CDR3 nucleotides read TGTGCCACCAGCAGTGGCGGAACAATCACCGGGGAGCTGTTTTTT. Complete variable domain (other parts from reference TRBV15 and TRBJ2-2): DAMVIQNPRYQVTQFGKPVTLSCSQTLNHNVMYWYQQKSSQAPKLLFHYYDKDFNNEADTPDNFQSRRPNTSFCFLDIRSPGLGDTAMYLCATSSGGTITGELFFGEGSRLTVL.

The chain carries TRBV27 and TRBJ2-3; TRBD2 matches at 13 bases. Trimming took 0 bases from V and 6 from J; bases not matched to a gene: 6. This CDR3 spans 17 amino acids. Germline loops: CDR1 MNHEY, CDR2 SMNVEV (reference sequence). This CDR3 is CASSLSITSGREDTQYF. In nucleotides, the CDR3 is TGTGCCAGCAGTTTATCGATAACTAGCGGGAGGGAGGATACGCAGTATTTT.

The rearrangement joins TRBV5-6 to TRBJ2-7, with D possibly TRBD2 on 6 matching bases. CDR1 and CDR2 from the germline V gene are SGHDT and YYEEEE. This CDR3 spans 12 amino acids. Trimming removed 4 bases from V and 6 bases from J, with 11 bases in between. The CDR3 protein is CASSRETTEQYF. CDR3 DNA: TGTGCCAGCAGCCGGGAGACAACCGAGCAGTACTTC. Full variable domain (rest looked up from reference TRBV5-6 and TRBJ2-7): DAGVTQSPTHLIKTRGQQVTLRCSPKSGHDTVSWYQQALGQGPQFIFQYYEEEERQRGNFPDRFSGHQFPNYSSELNVNALLLGDSALYLCASSRETTEQYFGPGTRLTVT.

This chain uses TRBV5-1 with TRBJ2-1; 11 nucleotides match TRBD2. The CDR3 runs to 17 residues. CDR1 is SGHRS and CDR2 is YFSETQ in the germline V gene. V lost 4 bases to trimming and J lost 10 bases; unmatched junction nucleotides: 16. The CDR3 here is CASSPSSGGTPHREQFF. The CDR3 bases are TGCGCCAGCAGCCCCTCTAGCGGGGGGACACCCCACCGGGAGCAGTTCTTC.

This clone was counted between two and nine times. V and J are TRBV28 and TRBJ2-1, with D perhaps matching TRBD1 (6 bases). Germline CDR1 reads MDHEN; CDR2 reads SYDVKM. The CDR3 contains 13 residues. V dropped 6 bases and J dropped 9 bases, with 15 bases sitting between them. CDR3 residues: CASSDVGQPEQFF. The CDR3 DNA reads TGTGCCAGCAGCGACGTAGGACAGCCTGAGCAGTTCTTC. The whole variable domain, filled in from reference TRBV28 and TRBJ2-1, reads DVKVTQSSRYLVKRTGEKVFLECVQDMDHENMFWYRQDPGLGLRLIYFSYDVKMKEKGDIPEGYSVSREKKERFSLILESASTNQTSMYLCASSDVGQPEQFFGPGTRLTVL.

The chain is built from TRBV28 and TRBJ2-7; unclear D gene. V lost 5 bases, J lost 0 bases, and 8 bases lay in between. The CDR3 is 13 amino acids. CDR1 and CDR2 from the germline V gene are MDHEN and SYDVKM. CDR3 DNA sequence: TGTGCCAGCAGTAAGTTGCTCTCCTACGAGCAGTACTTC. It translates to CASSKLLSYEQYF.

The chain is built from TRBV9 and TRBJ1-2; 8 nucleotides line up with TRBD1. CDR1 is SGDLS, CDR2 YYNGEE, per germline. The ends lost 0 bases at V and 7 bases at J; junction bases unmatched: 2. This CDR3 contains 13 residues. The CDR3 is CASSVGQGFGYTF. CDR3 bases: TGTGCCAGCAGCGTAGGACAGGGGTTTGGCTACACCTTC.

CDR3 bases: TGTGCCAGCAGCCCCCGGGGAGGGCCCTTAGGCAACGAGCAGTACTTC. Translated, it gives CASSPRGGPLGNEQYF. The rearrangement uses TRBV13 and TRBJ2-7, with 7 bases that match TRBD2. Trimming took 5 bases from V and 5 from J; bases not matched to a gene: 15. Germline V gives CDR1 PRHDT, CDR2 FYEKMQ (reference sequence). The CDR3 runs to 16 residues.

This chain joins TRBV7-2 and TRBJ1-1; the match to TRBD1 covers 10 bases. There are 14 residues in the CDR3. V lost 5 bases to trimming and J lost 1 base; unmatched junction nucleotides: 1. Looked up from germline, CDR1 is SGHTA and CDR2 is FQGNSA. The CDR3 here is CASSRQGANTEAFF. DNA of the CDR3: TGTGCCAGCAGCCGACAGGGGGCGAACACTGAAGCTTTCTTT.

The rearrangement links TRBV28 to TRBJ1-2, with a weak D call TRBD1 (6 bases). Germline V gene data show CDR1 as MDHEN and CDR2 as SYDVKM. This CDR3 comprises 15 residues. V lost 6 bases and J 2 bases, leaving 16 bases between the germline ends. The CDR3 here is CASRQAGARNYGYTF. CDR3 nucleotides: TGTGCCAGCAGACAAGCGGGGGCGCGAAACTATGGCTACACCTTC.

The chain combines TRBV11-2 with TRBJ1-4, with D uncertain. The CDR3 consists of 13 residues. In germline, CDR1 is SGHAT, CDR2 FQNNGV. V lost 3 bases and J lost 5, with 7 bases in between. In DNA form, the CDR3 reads TGTGCCAGCAGCTTGAACAGAAATGAAAAACTGTTTTTT. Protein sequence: CASSLNRNEKLFF.

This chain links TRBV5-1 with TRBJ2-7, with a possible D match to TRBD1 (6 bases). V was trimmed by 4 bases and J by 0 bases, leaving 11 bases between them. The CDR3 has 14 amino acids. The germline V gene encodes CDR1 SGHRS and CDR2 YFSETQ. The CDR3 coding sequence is TGCGCCAGCAGCGTGGACAGAAACTCCTACGAGCAGTACTTC. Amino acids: CASSVDRNSYEQYF.

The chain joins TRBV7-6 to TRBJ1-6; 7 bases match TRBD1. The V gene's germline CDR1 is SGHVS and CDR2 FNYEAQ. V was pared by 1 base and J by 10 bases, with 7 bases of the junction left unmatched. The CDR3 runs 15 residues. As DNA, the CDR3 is TGTGCCAGCAGCTTAGAGGGGCAGGGGGGCTCACCCCTCCACTTT. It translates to CASSLEGQGGSPLHF.

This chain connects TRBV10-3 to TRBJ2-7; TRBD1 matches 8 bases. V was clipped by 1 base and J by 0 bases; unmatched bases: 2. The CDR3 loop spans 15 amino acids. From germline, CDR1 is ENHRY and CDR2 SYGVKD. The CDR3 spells CAISELDRASYEQYF. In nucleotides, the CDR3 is TGTGCCATCAGTGAGTTGGACAGGGCCTCCTACGAGCAGTACTTC.

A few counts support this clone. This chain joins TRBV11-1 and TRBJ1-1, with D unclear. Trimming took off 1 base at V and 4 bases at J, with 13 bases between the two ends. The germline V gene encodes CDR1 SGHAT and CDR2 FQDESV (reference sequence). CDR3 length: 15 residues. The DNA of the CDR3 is TGTGCCAGCAGCTTAGAGTCGTGGTCAGGCACTGAAGCTTTCTTT. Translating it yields CASSLESWSGTEAFF.

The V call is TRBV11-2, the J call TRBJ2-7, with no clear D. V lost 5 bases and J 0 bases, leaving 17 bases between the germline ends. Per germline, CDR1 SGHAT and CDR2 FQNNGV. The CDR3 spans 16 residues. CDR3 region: CASSLVRAPTSYEQYF. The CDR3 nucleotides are TGTGCCAGCAGCCTCGTAAGGGCCCCAACCTCCTACGAGCAGTACTTC.

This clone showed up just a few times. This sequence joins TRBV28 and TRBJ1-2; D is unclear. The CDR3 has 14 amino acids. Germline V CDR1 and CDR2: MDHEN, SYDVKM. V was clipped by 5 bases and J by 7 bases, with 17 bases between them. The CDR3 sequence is CASSRPQPSGGYTF. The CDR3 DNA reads TGTGCCAGCAGTAGGCCTCAGCCCTCGGGTGGCTACACCTTC.

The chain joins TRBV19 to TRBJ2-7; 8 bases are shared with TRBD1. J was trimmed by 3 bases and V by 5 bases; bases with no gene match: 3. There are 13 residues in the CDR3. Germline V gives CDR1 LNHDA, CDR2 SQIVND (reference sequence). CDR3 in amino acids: CASSVTGDYEQYF. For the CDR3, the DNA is TGTGCCAGTAGTGTGACAGGGGACTACGAGCAGTACTTC.